This is a list of T cell receptor beta chains from one sample in a study of control samples from healthy donors and cancer patients. Sequenced by immunoSEQ multiplex PCR; TCRdb stores in-frame clones only, minus some. Here the sample spans about 57,000 clones, around 93% being singletons. Sequencing used PBMCs. These receptors all stem from a man aged 25 to 40 with colorectal cancer. Both conserved end residues are part of each CDR3. D genes are given only for firm matches. Not every row has a clone size; where given, it reads once, few, many or a size class.

cdr3_length	d_call	v_call	clone_size	j_call	cdr3_aa	cdr3_nt
17	.	TRBV9	once	TRBJ1-1	CASSPPPGADWNTEAFF	TGTGCCAGCAGCCCCCCCCCGGGGGCGGATTGGAACACTGAAGCTTTCTTT
11	.	TRBV11-2	.	TRBJ2-7	CASSSIGEQYF	TGTGCCAGCAGTTCGATAGGCGAGCAGTACTTC
13	.	TRBV5-4	.	TRBJ2-3	CASSLEATDTQYF	TGTGCCAGCAGCTTGGAGGCGACAGATACGCAGTATTTT
17	TRBD1	TRBV3-1/TRBV3-2	few	TRBJ1-1	CASSHLLKGAQGTEAFF	TGTGCCAGCAGCCACCTTTTAAAGGGGGCGCAGGGCACTGAAGCTTTCTTT
15	TRBD1	TRBV6-5	.	TRBJ1-2	CASSYLPGGTYGYTF	TGTGCCAGCAGTTACTTACCAGGGGGGACCTATGGCTACACCTTC
17	TRBD2	TRBV11-3	.	TRBJ2-1	CASSPQGTSGAHNEQFF	TGTGCCAGCAGCCCCCAAGGCACTAGCGGGGCCCACAATGAGCAGTTCTTC
13	.	TRBV7-2	.	TRBJ1-2	CASSPDRRYGYTF	TGTGCCAGCAGCCCTGACAGGCGTTATGGCTACACCTTC
13	.	TRBV24-1	.	TRBJ2-1	CATSDPYKNEQFF	TGTGCCACCAGTGATCCCTATAAGAATGAGCAGTTCTTC
16	TRBD2	TRBV9	once	TRBJ2-7	CASSQKERGGWYEQYF	TGTGCCAGCAGCCAGAAGGAGCGGGGGGGCTGGTACGAGCAGTACTTC
14	.	TRBV6-5	.	TRBJ1-2	CASTFGDTSSGYTF	TGTGCCAGCACTTTCGGGGACACTTCTAGTGGCTACACCTTC
15	.	TRBV6-1	.	TRBJ1-1	CASSEATAGDTEAFF	TGTGCCAGCAGTGAAGCAACCGCCGGGGACACTGAAGCTTTCTTT
18	TRBD1	TRBV7-9	.	TRBJ1-1	CASSGLQDRGPANTEAFF	TGTGCCAGCAGCGGACTCCAGGACAGGGGGCCTGCGAACACTGAAGCTTTCTTT
14	.	TRBV6-1	.	TRBJ1-1	CATKSHQGYTEAFF	TGTGCCACCAAATCCCACCAGGGGTACACTGAAGCTTTCTTT
15	.	TRBV19	.	TRBJ2-1	CASRVGATQYNEQFF	TGTGCCAGTAGAGTAGGGGCGACCCAATACAATGAGCAGTTCTTC
14	.	TRBV6-5	.	TRBJ1-4	CASSYSGDGEKLFF	TGTGCCAGCAGTTACTCGGGGGACGGAGAAAAACTGTTTTTT
15	.	TRBV5-6	once	TRBJ2-5	CASSLAGAGQETQYF	TGTGCCAGCAGCTTGGCGGGGGCCGGCCAAGAGACCCAGTACTTC
16	.	TRBV18	.	TRBJ1-2	CASSSTSGLPNYGYTF	TGTGCCAGCTCATCAACCTCAGGTTTACCAAACTATGGCTACACCTTC
11	.	TRBV12-3/TRBV12-4	.	TRBJ1-2	CASSLLGRATF	TGTGCCAGCAGTTTATTAGGCCGTGCCACCTTC
13	.	TRBV12-3/TRBV12-4	.	TRBJ1-1	CASSLTGRTEAFF	TGTGCCAGCAGTTTGACAGGCCGCACTGAAGCTTTCTTT
13	TRBD1	TRBV29-1	.	TRBJ1-1	CSVRTGGDTEAFF	TGCAGCGTCCGGACAGGGGGTGACACTGAAGCTTTCTTT
12	.	TRBV6-6	few	TRBJ1-5	CATSGSNQPQHF	TGTGCCACCTCAGGGAGCAATCAGCCCCAGCATTTT
15	TRBD1	TRBV6-5	.	TRBJ2-1	CASSPTGAPYNEQFF	TGTGCCAGCAGCCCAACAGGGGCCCCCTACAATGAGCAGTTCTTC
13	.	TRBV7-2	.	TRBJ1-1	CASSLTRGTEAFF	TGTGCCAGCAGCTTAACCAGGGGAACTGAAGCTTTCTTT
16	TRBD2	TRBV5-4	.	TRBJ2-2	CASSSPGGARSGELFF	TGTGCCAGCAGCTCTCCCGGGGGGGCGCGATCCGGGGAGCTGTTTTTT
15	.	TRBV4-1	.	TRBJ1-1	CASSQDQVFNTEAFF	TGCGCCAGCAGCCAAGATCAAGTGTTTAACACTGAAGCTTTCTTT
16	.	TRBV6-2/TRBV6-3	.	TRBJ2-6	CASSPRGGAGANVLTF	TGTGCCAGCAGCCCCCGGGGAGGAGCTGGGGCCAACGTCCTGACTTTC
12	.	TRBV7-8	.	TRBJ2-3	CASSPYTDTQYF	TGTGCCAGCAGCCCCTATACAGATACGCAGTATTTT
16	.	TRBV6-1	.	TRBJ2-3	CASSEAWWGGTDTQYF	TGTGCCAGCAGTGAAGCGTGGTGGGGGGGCACAGATACGCAGTATTTT
15	TRBD2	TRBV24-1	.	TRBJ2-3	CATSDTSGGPDTQYF	TGTGCCACGTCGGACACTAGCGGGGGGCCAGATACGCAGTATTTT
13	.	TRBV5-1	once	TRBJ2-2	CASSLLSTGELFF	TGCGCCAGCAGCCTCCTTAGCACCGGGGAGCTGTTTTTT
12	.	TRBV12-3/TRBV12-4	.	TRBJ1-3	CASSLRENTIYF	TGTGCCAGCAGTTTAAGGGAAAACACCATATATTTT
14	.	TRBV27	.	TRBJ2-5	CASSSNRFGETQYF	TGTGCCAGCAGTTCCAACAGATTTGGGGAGACCCAGTACTTC
15	TRBD2	TRBV6-5	.	TRBJ2-1	CASRPDGGALNEQFF	TGTGCCAGCAGACCCGACGGGGGGGCTCTCAATGAGCAGTTCTTC
12	.	TRBV7-2	.	TRBJ1-1	CAISQTPTEAFF	TGTGCCATATCACAGACCCCCACTGAAGCTTTCTTT
17	TRBD1	TRBV6-2/TRBV6-3	.	TRBJ1-1	CASSYSRDSNMNTEAFF	TGTGCCAGCAGTTACTCGCGGGACAGCAATATGAACACTGAAGCTTTCTTT
15	.	TRBV13	.	TRBJ1-6	CASSLGLGNNSPLHF	TGTGCCAGCAGCTTAGGTTTAGGGAATAATTCACCCCTCCACTTT
17	.	TRBV5-1	.	TRBJ2-2	CASSFGVRPANTGELFF	TGCGCCAGCAGCTTCGGTGTCAGGCCCGCGAACACCGGGGAGCTGTTTTTT
14	.	TRBV10-2	.	TRBJ2-1	CASIRERGVNEQFF	TGCGCCAGCATAAGGGAACGGGGAGTGAATGAGCAGTTCTTC
15	.	TRBV21-1	few	TRBJ2-2	CASSLRQANTGELFF	TGTGCCAGCAGCCTTCGACAGGCGAACACCGGGGAGCTGTTTTTT
16	TRBD1	TRBV19	.	TRBJ2-6	CASSIGTGSGANVLTF	TGTGCCAGTAGTATTGGGACAGGATCTGGGGCCAACGTCCTGACTTTC
14	.	TRBV5-5	.	TRBJ2-5	CASSPSHSQETQYF	TGTGCCAGCAGCCCTTCCCACAGTCAAGAGACCCAGTACTTC
13	.	TRBV9	.	TRBJ1-2	CASSVPGLNGYTF	TGTGCCAGCAGCGTACCAGGGTTGAATGGCTACACCTTC
14	.	TRBV10-3	.	TRBJ1-1	CAIRLRDMNTEAFF	TGTGCCATCAGGCTGAGAGACATGAACACTGAAGCTTTCTTT
14	.	TRBV7-2	.	TRBJ1-3	CASSWTVSGNTIYF	TGTGCCAGCAGCTGGACAGTCTCTGGAAACACCATATATTTT
14	.	TRBV6-5	.	TRBJ1-5	CASSPRFSNQPQHF	TGTGCCAGCAGTCCACGCTTTAGCAATCAGCCCCAGCATTTT
14	.	TRBV6-6	.	TRBJ1-3	CASSPGRRGNTIYF	TGTGCCAGCAGTCCGGGGAGAAGGGGAAACACCATATATTTT
15	TRBD1	TRBV6-5	.	TRBJ1-3	CASTRDRVKGNTIYF	TGTGCCAGCACCCGGGACAGGGTAAAAGGAAACACCATATATTTT
13	.	TRBV24-1	.	TRBJ1-2	CATSNQGFYGYTF	TGTGCCACCAGTAATCAGGGGTTTTATGGCTACACCTTC